Listed below are T cell receptor beta chains from one sample, sequenced in a study of T cells after yellow fever vaccination. TCRdb reanalysed the 5' RACE reads using MiXCR and keeps one entry per CDR3 protein. The sample contains nearly 300,000 distinct CDR3 sequences, under 9% of which appear only once. The sequenced sample was CD4+ T cells sorted from PBMCs, obtained 5 days after the yellow fever booster vaccination. These receptors were obtained from a man aged 18 to 35 who received the YFV17D yellow fever vaccine. Each CDR3 is given with its conserved first and last residue. Each record gives: D gene, V gene, J gene, clone size, CDR3 DNA, CDR3 protein. A D gene is named only where the DNA matches it firmly. Clone sizes are given selectively: once, few, many, or a class where the clone is expanded.

d_call: -
v_call: TRBV2
j_call: TRBJ2-3
clone_size: -
cdr3_nt: TGTGCCAGCAGTGATGAGGGCACGCAGTATTTT
cdr3_aa: CASSDEGTQYF

d_call: -
v_call: TRBV20-1
j_call: TRBJ1-5
clone_size: many
cdr3_nt: TGCAGTGCTGTAGCCAGCCTCAATCAGCCCCAGCATTTT
cdr3_aa: CSAVASLNQPQHF

d_call: TRBD2
v_call: TRBV4-3
j_call: TRBJ2-1
clone_size: many
cdr3_nt: TGCGCCAGCAGCCAAGCGAAGACGGGGGGTCCCTACTCCTACAATGAGCAGTTCTTC
cdr3_aa: CASSQAKTGGPYSYNEQFF

d_call: -
v_call: TRBV5-5
j_call: TRBJ1-2
clone_size: few
cdr3_nt: TGTGCCAGCAGCATTACCCAGGGAGCGTTTAGGGGCTACACCTTC
cdr3_aa: CASSITQGAFRGYTF

d_call: -
v_call: TRBV4-2
j_call: TRBJ2-3
clone_size: -
cdr3_nt: TGTGCCAGCAGCCAGAGACGGGGATCAACAGATACGCAGTATTTT
cdr3_aa: CASSQRRGSTDTQYF

d_call: -
v_call: TRBV4-2
j_call: TRBJ1-6
clone_size: -
cdr3_nt: TGTGCCAGCAGCCGTCCCGGGGAGGCACCCCTCCACTTT
cdr3_aa: CASSRPGEAPLHF

d_call: -
v_call: TRBV7-9
j_call: TRBJ2-2
clone_size: -
cdr3_nt: TGTGCCAGCAGCTCGACAACTACTTCGAACACCGGGGAGCTGTTTTTT
cdr3_aa: CASSSTTTSNTGELFF

d_call: TRBD1
v_call: TRBV12-3/TRBV12-4
j_call: TRBJ1-4
clone_size: -
cdr3_nt: TGTGCCAGCAGTCCCTGGGACAGCCCAAGAGACGGACTGTTTTTT
cdr3_aa: CASSPWDSPRDGLFF

d_call: -
v_call: TRBV4-2
j_call: TRBJ1-1
clone_size: -
cdr3_nt: TGTGCCAGCAGCCAAGACAGGGGCTCAGACACTGAAGCTTTCTTT
cdr3_aa: CASSQDRGSDTEAFF

d_call: TRBD1
v_call: TRBV4-1
j_call: TRBJ1-5
clone_size: few
cdr3_nt: TGCGCCAGCAGCCAAGTTCCGACAGGGGGAAATCAGCCCCAGCATTTT
cdr3_aa: CASSQVPTGGNQPQHF

d_call: -
v_call: TRBV5-1
j_call: TRBJ2-1
clone_size: many
cdr3_nt: TGCGCCAGCAATCGGGGCGATGAGCAGTTCTTC
cdr3_aa: CASNRGDEQFF

d_call: -
v_call: TRBV10-1
j_call: TRBJ2-5
clone_size: -
cdr3_nt: TGCGCCAGCAGTGAGTCTCGGGGGCAAGAGACCCAGTACTTC
cdr3_aa: CASSESRGQETQYF

d_call: TRBD1
v_call: TRBV7-3
j_call: TRBJ1-2
clone_size: -
cdr3_nt: TGTGCCAGCAGCCAGGGGGTCGGGGAAGCCTATGGCTACACCTTC
cdr3_aa: CASSQGVGEAYGYTF

d_call: TRBD2
v_call: TRBV10-3
j_call: TRBJ2-5
clone_size: -
cdr3_nt: TGTGCCATCTCCCCCCGGAACAGCGGGGGGGCCGGAGAGACCCAGTACTTC
cdr3_aa: CAISPRNSGGAGETQYF

d_call: -
v_call: TRBV7-2
j_call: TRBJ1-6
clone_size: -
cdr3_nt: TGTGCCAGCAGCTTTTCGGTGTTCGGGGGATCACCCCTCCACTTT
cdr3_aa: CASSFSVFGGSPLHF

d_call: -
v_call: TRBV7-3
j_call: TRBJ2-2
clone_size: many
cdr3_nt: TGTGCCAGCAGCCCTTCAAACACCGGGGAGCTGTTTTTT
cdr3_aa: CASSPSNTGELFF

d_call: -
v_call: TRBV5-1
j_call: TRBJ2-7
clone_size: -
cdr3_nt: TGCGCCAGCAGCCTCTTTGGCGAGCAGTACTTC
cdr3_aa: CASSLFGEQYF

d_call: -
v_call: TRBV28
j_call: TRBJ1-5
clone_size: -
cdr3_nt: TGTGCCAGCAGTGGGGCGGGGACGGGGACGAAGCCCCAGCATTTT
cdr3_aa: CASSGAGTGTKPQHF

d_call: -
v_call: TRBV6-5
j_call: TRBJ1-6
clone_size: many
cdr3_nt: TGTGCCAGCAGTCCTCGATGGTCGGTGGATTCACCCCTCCACTTT
cdr3_aa: CASSPRWSVDSPLHF

d_call: -
v_call: TRBV19
j_call: TRBJ2-5
clone_size: few
cdr3_nt: TGTGCCAGTAGTATGACTCGAGAGACCCAGTACTTC
cdr3_aa: CASSMTRETQYF

d_call: -
v_call: TRBV28
j_call: TRBJ2-5
clone_size: -
cdr3_nt: TGTGCCAGCAGTAAGGGCCGGGGCAGTCTACGGGGGAGAGAGACCCAGTACTTC
cdr3_aa: CASSKGRGSLRGRETQYF

d_call: -
v_call: TRBV7-2
j_call: TRBJ2-1
clone_size: -
cdr3_nt: TGTGCCAGCAGCCCCAACGCCAGCCCCTATACGAATGAGCAGTTCTTC
cdr3_aa: CASSPNASPYTNEQFF

d_call: TRBD1
v_call: TRBV5-6
j_call: TRBJ1-4
clone_size: -
cdr3_nt: TGTGCCAGCAGCTTGGGGACAGGGGGCCCGGCTAATGAAAAACTGTTTTTT
cdr3_aa: CASSLGTGGPANEKLFF

d_call: -
v_call: TRBV23-1
j_call: TRBJ2-5
clone_size: -
cdr3_nt: TGCGCCAGCAGTCAATCAGCAGGCTACCCACAAGAGACCCAGTACTTC
cdr3_aa: CASSQSAGYPQETQYF

d_call: TRBD1
v_call: TRBV12-3/TRBV12-4
j_call: TRBJ1-5
clone_size: few
cdr3_nt: TGTGCCAGCAGTGTCGGGACAGTCAGCAATCAGCCCCAGCATTTT
cdr3_aa: CASSVGTVSNQPQHF

d_call: -
v_call: TRBV5-5
j_call: TRBJ1-3
clone_size: -
cdr3_nt: TGTGCCAGCAGCTTAGGACCCACTTACAACTCTGGAAACACCATATATTTT
cdr3_aa: CASSLGPTYNSGNTIYF

d_call: -
v_call: TRBV3-1
j_call: TRBJ1-6
clone_size: few
cdr3_nt: TGTGCCAGCAGCTCCCATACGGACTTCTCTTCACCCCTCCACTTT
cdr3_aa: CASSSHTDFSSPLHF

d_call: TRBD1
v_call: TRBV6-2/TRBV6-3
j_call: TRBJ2-2
clone_size: many
cdr3_nt: TGTGCCAGCAACCCGGGACAGGGGGCCTACTTCCATCAACCCGGGGAGCTGTTTTTT
cdr3_aa: CASNPGQGAYFHQPGELFF

d_call: TRBD1
v_call: TRBV10-3
j_call: TRBJ2-7
clone_size: many
cdr3_nt: TGTGCCACCGAACAGGGGAGACGTCGCGAGCAGTACTTC
cdr3_aa: CATEQGRRREQYF

d_call: -
v_call: TRBV19
j_call: TRBJ1-6
clone_size: many
cdr3_nt: TGTGCCAGTAACCGAGCCTATAATTCACCCCTCCACTTT
cdr3_aa: CASNRAYNSPLHF

d_call: -
v_call: TRBV20-1
j_call: TRBJ1-2
clone_size: few
cdr3_nt: TGCAGTGCTAGAGATCGGCGGGGGGCCTTGACCTATGGCTACACCTTC
cdr3_aa: CSARDRRGALTYGYTF

d_call: -
v_call: TRBV9
j_call: TRBJ2-3
clone_size: many
cdr3_nt: TGTGCCAGCAGCGTAGTAGCTAGCACAGATACGCAGTATTTT
cdr3_aa: CASSVVASTDTQYF

d_call: TRBD2
v_call: TRBV3-1
j_call: TRBJ2-2
clone_size: -
cdr3_nt: TGTGCCAGCAGCCAAGTATCTCAGGGAGGGATCGGGGAGCTGTTTTTT
cdr3_aa: CASSQVSQGGIGELFF